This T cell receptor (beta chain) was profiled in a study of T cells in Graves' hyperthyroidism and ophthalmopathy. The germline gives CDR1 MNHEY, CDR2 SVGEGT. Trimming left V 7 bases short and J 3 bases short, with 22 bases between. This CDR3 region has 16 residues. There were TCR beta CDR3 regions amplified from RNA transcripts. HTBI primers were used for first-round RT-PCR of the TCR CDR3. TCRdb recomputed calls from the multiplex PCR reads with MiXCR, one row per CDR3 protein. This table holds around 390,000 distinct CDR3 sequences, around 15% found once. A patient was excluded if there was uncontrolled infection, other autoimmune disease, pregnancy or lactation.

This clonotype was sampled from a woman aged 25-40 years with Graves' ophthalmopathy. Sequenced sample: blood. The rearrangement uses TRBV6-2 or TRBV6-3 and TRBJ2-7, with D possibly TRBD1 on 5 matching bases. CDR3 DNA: TGTGCCAGCATCCACAGGTCAGGTAAACAGGTCTACGAGCAGTACTTC. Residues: CASIHRSGKQVYEQYF.